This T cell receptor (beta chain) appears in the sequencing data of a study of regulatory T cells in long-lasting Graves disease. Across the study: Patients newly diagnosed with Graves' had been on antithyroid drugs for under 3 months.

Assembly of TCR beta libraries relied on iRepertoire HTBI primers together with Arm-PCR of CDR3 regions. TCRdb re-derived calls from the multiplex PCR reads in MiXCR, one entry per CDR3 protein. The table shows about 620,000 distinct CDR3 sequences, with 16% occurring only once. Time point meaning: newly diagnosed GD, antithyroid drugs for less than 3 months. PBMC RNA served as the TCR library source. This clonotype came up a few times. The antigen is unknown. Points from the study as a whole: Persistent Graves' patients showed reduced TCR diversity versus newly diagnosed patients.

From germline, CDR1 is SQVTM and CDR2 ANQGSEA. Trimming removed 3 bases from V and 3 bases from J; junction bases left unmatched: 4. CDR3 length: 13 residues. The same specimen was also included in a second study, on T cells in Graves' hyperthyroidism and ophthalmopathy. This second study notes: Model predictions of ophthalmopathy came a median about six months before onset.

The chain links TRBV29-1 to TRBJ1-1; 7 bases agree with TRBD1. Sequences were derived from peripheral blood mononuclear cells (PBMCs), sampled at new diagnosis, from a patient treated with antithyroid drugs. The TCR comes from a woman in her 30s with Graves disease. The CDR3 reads CSVERQGDTEAFF. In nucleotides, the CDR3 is TGCAGCGTTGAGCGACAGGGAGACACTGAAGCTTTCTTT.